The text below deals with one T cell receptor (beta chain). Its antigen remains unknown. Amplification targeted the TCR beta CDR3 regions, with RNA transcripts as the source material. In the first round, RT-PCR was carried out with HTBI primers, and a multiplex PCR formed the second round. TCRdb reanalysed the multiplex PCR reads using MiXCR and keeps one entry per CDR3 protein. Of around 1.1 million distinct CDR3 sequences listed, roughly two fifths are singletons. The CDR3 contains 13 residues. CDR1 is GTSNPN, CDR2 SVGIG, per germline (reference sequence). With 4 bases removed from V and 3 bases from J, the gap between germline ends came to 13 bases. The record originates from a study of Graves' ophthalmopathy and Graves' hyperthyroidism. Regarding the study as a whole: Ophthalmopathy progression prediction by the model yielded a sensitivity of around 68% and a specificity of 72% to 75%. Built on 13 signatures, a model told ophthalmopathy apart from stable hyperthyroidism with about 91% sensitivity and less than 82% specificity. The blood repertoire also included most expanded thyroid clonotypes above 0.001 frequency.

Patients were left out if they had other autoimmune diseases, uncontrolled infections, pregnancy or lactation. Sequencing used peripheral blood or thyroid tissue (not recorded which). This TCR was recovered from an adult man with Graves' hyperthyroidism. The chain links TRBV30 to TRBJ2-7; D may be TRBD1 (6 bases). The CDR3 sequence is CAWTWGRGYEQYF. The CDR3 DNA sequence: TGTGCCTGGACTTGGGGCAGGGGCTACGAGCAGTACTTC.